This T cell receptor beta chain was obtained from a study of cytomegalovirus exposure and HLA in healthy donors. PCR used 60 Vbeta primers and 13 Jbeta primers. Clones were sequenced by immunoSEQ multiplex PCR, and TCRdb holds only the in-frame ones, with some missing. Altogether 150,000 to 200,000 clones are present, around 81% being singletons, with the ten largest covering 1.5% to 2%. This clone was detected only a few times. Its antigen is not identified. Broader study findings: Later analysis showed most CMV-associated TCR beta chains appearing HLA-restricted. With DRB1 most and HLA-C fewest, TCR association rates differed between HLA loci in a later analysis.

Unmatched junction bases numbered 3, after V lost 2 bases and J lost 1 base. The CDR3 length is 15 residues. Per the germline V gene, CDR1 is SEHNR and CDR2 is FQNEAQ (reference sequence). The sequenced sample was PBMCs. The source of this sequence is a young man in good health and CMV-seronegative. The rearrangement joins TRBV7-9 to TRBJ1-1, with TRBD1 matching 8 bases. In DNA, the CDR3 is TGTGCCAGCAGCTTACGACAGGGGAAGAACACTGAAGCTTTCTTT. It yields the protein CASSLRQGKNTEAFF.